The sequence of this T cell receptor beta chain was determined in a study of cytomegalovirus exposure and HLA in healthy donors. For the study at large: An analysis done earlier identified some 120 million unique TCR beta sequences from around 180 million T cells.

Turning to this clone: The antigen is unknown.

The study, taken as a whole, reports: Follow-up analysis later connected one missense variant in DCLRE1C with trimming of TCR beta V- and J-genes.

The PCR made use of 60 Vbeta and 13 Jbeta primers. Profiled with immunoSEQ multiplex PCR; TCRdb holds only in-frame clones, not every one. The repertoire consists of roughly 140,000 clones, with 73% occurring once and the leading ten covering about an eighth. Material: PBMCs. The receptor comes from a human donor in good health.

The CDR3 DNA follows: TGTGCCAGCAGTGCGGGACTACCTGAATACAATGAGCAGTTCTTC. Translating it yields CASSAGLPEYNEQFF. J is TRBJ2-1 and V is TRBV27; TRBD2 aligns across 7 bases. The germline V gene has CDR1 MNHEY and CDR2 SMNVEV (reference sequence). The V and J ends lost 5 bases and 4 bases, in that order; junction bases with no gene match: 8. This CDR3 has 15 amino acids.